This T cell receptor (beta chain) is from a study of T cell changes during pregnancy in multiple sclerosis (dated by TCRdb to between 2018 and 2020). A note on the overall study: In women with multiple sclerosis, the researchers looked at how the T cell repertoire shifted as pregnancy progressed.

Reading the germline V gene (reference sequence) gives CDR1 LNHDA and CDR2 SQIVND. Here V drops 3 bases and J drops 0 bases, and the junction holds 16 bases not matched to any gene. Spanning cysteine to phenylalanine, the CDR3 consists of 20 amino acids. CDR3 DNA only is kept here, 60 bases in frame from base 1. The library was prepared using the immunoSEQ multiplex PCR assay. Sourced from immuneACCESS, this table was stored by TCRdb with only in-frame sequences that have V and J called. A share of the clones is absent; for the studies checked, an unresolved V gene accounts for under half, and the remainder has no known explanation. The sample table shows 70,000 to 90,000 clones, and about 91% are seen once. Roughly 3.5% of the sample rests with the top ten. Comment on this clone: Its antigen remains undetermined. No much larger clone is present one base from it, and per-base qualities are unavailable.

The receptor chain draws on TRBV19 and TRBJ2-1, with TRBD2 identical over 8 junction bases. The TCR comes from a female donor in good health, serving as a control in a pregnancy study. Some clones in this sample may be carry-over from other donors' samples. The specimen comprised PBMCs, sampled in the first trimester of pregnancy. The nucleotide sequence reads as follows: TGTGCCAGTAGTATCGCCGGTAGAGCGGGGGCCCCTCTCTCCTACAATGAGCAGTTCTTC. Its protein reads: CASSIAGRAGAPLSYNEQFF.